This TCR beta chain was observed in a study of cytomegalovirus exposure and HLA in healthy donors. At the level of the study: The platform used for the 120 or so validation repertoires matched that of the roughly 700 first-cohort repertoires, a later analysis reported.

Germline lookup yields CDR1 SGHNT and CDR2 YYREEE (reference sequence). V lost 0 bases and J 8 bases, leaving 9 bases between the germline ends. There are 13 residues in the CDR3. General observations from the study: The study found most TCR sequences rare, yet found some public TCRs in many donors. Reported performance of the classifier showed diagnosis of cytomegalovirus status with high specificity and sensitivity. First-cohort TCR clusters tended to co-occur in the approximately 120 validation repertoires, a later analysis found.

Profiling relied on immunoSEQ multiplex PCR, and the TCRdb table lists in-frame clones only, not all of them. Of tens of thousands of clones listed, roughly 90% are singletons. About this clone itself: Its antigen remains unknown.

Input material: PBMCs. This chain connects TRBV5-4 to TRBJ2-1; a weak D match, TRBD2 (6 bases). The TCR was taken from a young woman in good health and CMV-seropositive. CDR3 DNA sequence: TGTGCCAGCAGCTTGGTCGGGGAGGATGAGCAGTTCTTC. Its translation is CASSLVGEDEQFF.